This T cell receptor beta chain stems from a study of shared clonotypes between healthy human individuals. General observations from the study: Sequencing depth was predicted to influence how clonotypes are shared among donors.

Points on this clone: As yet, its antigen is unknown.

Produced via immunoSEQ multiplex PCR; TCRdb's table is partial and in-frame only. The sample holds hundreds of thousands of clones; around 90% are singletons and the top ten take 20% to 25%. CDR3 length: 12 residues. The germline V gene encodes CDR1 MNHEY and CDR2 SMNVEV (reference sequence). V was clipped by 5 bases and J by 6 bases, with 11 bases between them. Only CD45RO-negative cells positively selected for CCR7 counted as naive CD8 cells, so terminally differentiated effector memory CD45RA+ cells were excluded. Sequenced input: naive CD8+ T cells sorted from blood. The chain recombines TRBV27 with TRBJ2-7; a possible D gene is TRBD2 (5 bases). The TCR was taken from a man under 40 in good health. The chain's CDR3 is CASSRGSGEQYF. In nucleotides, the CDR3 is TGTGCCAGCAGTCGCGGAAGCGGCGAGCAGTACTTC.